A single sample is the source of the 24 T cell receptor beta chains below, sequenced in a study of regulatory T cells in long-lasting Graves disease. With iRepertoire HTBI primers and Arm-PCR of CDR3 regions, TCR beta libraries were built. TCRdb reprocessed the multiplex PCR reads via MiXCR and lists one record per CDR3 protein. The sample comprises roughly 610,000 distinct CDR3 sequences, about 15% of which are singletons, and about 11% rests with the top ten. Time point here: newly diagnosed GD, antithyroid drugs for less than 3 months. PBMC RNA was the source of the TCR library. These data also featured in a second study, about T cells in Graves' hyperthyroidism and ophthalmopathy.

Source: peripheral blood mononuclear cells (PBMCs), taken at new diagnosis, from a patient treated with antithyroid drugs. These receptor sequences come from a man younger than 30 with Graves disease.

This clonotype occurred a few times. The CDR3 sequence is CSAATGAETQYF. The CDR3 bases are TGCAGTGCCGCGACAGGGGCGGAGACCCAGTACTTC. The V gene is TRBV20-1, the J gene TRBJ2-5; TRBD1 matches 8 bases. Looked up from germline, CDR1 is DFQATT and CDR2 is SNEGSKA (reference sequence). Unmatched junction bases numbered 5, after V lost 6 bases and J lost 5 bases. This CDR3 is 12 amino acids long.

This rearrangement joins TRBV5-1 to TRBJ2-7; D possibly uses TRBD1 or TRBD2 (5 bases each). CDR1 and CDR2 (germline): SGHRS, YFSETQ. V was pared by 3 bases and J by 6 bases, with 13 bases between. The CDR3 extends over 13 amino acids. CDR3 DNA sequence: TGCGCCAGCAGCTCGGGGACCATAGGCGAGCAGTACTTC. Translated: CASSSGTIGEQYF.

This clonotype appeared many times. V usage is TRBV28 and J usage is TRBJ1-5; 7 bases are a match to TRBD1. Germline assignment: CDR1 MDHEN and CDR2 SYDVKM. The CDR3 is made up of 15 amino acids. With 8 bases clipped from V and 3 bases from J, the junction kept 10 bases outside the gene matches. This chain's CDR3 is CASRINTGDNQPQHF. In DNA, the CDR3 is TGTGCCAGCCGTATAAATACAGGGGACAATCAGCCCCAGCATTTT.

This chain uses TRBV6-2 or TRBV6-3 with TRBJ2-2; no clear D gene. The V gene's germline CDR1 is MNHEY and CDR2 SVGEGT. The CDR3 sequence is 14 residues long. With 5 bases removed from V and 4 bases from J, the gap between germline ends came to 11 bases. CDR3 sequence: CASSAQPVTGELFF. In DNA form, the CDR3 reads TGTGCCAGCAGTGCACAGCCGGTCACCGGGGAGCTGTTTTTT.

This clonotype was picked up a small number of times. For the CDR3, the DNA is TGTGCCAGCAGTTATGGGGGACCCGGGGAGCTGTTTTTT. It specifies CASSYGGPGELFF. This chain joins TRBV6-5 and TRBJ2-2; TRBD1 or TRBD2 may be the D gene (5 bases each). Germline CDR1 MNHEY, CDR2 SVGAGI. Trimming stripped 3 bases from V and 6 bases from J, with 8 bases between. The CDR3 is 13 amino acids.

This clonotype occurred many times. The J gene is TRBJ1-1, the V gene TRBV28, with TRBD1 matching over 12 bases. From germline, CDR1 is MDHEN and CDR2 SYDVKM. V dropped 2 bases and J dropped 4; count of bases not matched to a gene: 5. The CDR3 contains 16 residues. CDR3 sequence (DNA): TGTGCCAGCAGTTTAGGGACAGGGGGCGGAGGCACTGAAGCTTTCTTT. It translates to CASSLGTGGGGTEAFF.

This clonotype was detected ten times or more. The CDR3 reads CASSLGGTETGQYF. CDR3 nucleotides: TGTGCCAGCAGCTTAGGGGGGACCGAGACGGGGCAGTACTTC. V is TRBV7-6 and J is TRBJ2-7; D may correspond to TRBD1 or TRBD2 (5 bases each). V was trimmed by 1 base and J by 9 bases, leaving 16 bases between them. The CDR3 loop spans 14 amino acids. Germline values: CDR1 SGHVS, CDR2 FNYEAQ.

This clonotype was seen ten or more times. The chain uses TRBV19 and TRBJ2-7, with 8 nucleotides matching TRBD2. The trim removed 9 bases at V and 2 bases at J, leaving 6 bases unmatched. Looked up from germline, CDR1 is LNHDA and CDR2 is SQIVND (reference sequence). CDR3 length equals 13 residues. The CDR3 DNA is TGTGCCAGCAGCCCCGGGAGGGCCTACGAGCAGTACTTC. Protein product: CASSPGRAYEQYF.

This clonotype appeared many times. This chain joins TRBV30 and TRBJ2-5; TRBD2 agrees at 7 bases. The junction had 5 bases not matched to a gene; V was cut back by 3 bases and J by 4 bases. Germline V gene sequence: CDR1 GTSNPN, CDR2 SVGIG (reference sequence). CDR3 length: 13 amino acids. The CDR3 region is CAWSVGRAETQYF. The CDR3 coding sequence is TGTGCCTGGAGCGTTGGGAGGGCAGAGACCCAGTACTTC.

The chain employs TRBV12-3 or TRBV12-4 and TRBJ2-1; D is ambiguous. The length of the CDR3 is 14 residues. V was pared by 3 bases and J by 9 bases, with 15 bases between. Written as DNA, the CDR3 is TGTGCCAGCAGTTTTACTTATAGGGCCGGTGAGCAGTTCTTC. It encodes CASSFTYRAGEQFF.

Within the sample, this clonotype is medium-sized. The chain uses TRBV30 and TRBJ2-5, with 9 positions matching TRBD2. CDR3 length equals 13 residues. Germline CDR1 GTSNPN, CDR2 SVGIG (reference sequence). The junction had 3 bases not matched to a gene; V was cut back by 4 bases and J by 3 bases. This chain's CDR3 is CAWTSGDEETQYF. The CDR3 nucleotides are TGTGCCTGGACTAGCGGGGATGAAGAGACCCAGTACTTC. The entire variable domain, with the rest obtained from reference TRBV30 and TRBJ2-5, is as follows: SQTIHQWPATLVQPVGSPLSLECTVEGTSNPNLYWYRQAAGRGLQLLFYSVGIGQISSEVPQNLSASRPQDRQFILSSKKLLLSDSGFYLCAWTSGDEETQYFGPGTRLLVL.

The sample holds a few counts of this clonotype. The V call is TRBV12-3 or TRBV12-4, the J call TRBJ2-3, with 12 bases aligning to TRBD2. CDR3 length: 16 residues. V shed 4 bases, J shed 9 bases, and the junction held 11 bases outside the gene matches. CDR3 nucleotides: TGTGCCAGCAGTTCCTGGACTAGCGGGATGGTACGGACGCAGTATTTT. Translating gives CASSSWTSGMVRTQYF.

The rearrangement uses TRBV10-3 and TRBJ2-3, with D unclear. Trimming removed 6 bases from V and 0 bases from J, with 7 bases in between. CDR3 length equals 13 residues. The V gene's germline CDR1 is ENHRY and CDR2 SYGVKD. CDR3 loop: CAISPSSTDTQYF. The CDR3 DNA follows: TGTGCCATCAGCCCCTCTAGCACAGATACGCAGTATTTT.

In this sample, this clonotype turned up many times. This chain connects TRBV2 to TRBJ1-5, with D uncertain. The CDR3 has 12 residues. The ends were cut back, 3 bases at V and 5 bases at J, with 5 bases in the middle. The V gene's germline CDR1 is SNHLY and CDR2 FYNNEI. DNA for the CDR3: TGTGCCAGCAGTGACCCTGATCAGCCCCAGCATTTT. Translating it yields CASSDPDQPQHF. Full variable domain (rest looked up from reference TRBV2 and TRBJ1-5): EPEVTQTPSHQVTQMGQEVILRCVPISNHLYFYWYRQILGQKVEFLVSFYNNEISEKSEIFDDQFSVERPDGSNFTLKIRSTKLEDSAMYFCASSDPDQPQHFGDGTRLSIL.

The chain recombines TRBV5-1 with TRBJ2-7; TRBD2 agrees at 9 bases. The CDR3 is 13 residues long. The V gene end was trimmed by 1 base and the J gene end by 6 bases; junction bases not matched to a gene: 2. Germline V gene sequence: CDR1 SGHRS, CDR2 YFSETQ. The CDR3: CASSLKLAGEQYF. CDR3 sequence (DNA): TGCGCCAGCAGCTTGAAACTAGCGGGCGAGCAGTACTTC.

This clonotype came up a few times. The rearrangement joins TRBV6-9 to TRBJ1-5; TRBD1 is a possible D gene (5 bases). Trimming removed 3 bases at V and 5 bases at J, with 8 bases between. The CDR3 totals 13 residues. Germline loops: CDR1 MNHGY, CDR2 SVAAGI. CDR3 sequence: CASSYAGHQPQHF. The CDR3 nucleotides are TGTGCCAGCAGTTACGCAGGGCATCAGCCCCAGCATTTT.

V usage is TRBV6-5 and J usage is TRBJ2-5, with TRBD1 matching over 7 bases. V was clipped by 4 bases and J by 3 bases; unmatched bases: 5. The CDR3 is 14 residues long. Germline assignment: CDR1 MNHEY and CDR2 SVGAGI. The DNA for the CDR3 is TGTGCCAGCAGTTCGCCGGACAGGAAAGAGACCCAGTACTTC. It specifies CASSSPDRKETQYF.

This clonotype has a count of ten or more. CDR3 in amino acids: CASSPQPDKVDTDTQYF. The CDR3 coding sequence is TGTGCCAGCAGTCCTCAACCGGACAAAGTAGACACAGATACGCAGTATTTT. V is TRBV2 and J is TRBJ2-3, with D maybe TRBD1 (5 bases). V was pared by 5 bases and J by 2 bases, with 20 bases between. The CDR3 extends over 17 amino acids. Looked up from germline, CDR1 is SNHLY and CDR2 is FYNNEI. The entire variable domain, with the rest obtained from reference TRBV2 and TRBJ2-3, is as follows: EPEVTQTPSHQVTQMGQEVILRCVPISNHLYFYWYRQILGQKVEFLVSFYNNEISEKSEIFDDQFSVERPDGSNFTLKIRSTKLEDSAMYFCASSPQPDKVDTDTQYFGPGTRLTVL.

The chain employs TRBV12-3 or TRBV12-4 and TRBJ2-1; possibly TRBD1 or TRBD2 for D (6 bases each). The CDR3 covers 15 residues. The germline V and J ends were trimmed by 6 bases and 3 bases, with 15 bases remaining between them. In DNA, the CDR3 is TGTGCCAGCAGCCTTGGGGGGCAACTCTACAATGAGCAGTTCTTC. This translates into CASSLGGQLYNEQFF.

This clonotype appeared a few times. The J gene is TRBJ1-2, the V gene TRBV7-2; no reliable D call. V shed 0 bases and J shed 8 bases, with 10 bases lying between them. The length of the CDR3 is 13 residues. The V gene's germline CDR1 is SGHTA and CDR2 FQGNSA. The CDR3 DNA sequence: TGTGCCAGCAGCTTAGCGCGGAGGGCCGGCTACACCTTC. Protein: CASSLARRAGYTF. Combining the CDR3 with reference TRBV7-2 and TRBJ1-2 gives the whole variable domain GAGVSQSPSNKVTEKGKDVELRCDPISGHTALYWYRQSLGQGLEFLIYFQGNSAPDKSGLPSDRFSAERTGGSVSTLTIQRTQQEDSAVYLCASSLARRAGYTFGSGTRLTVV.

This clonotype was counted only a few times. This CDR3 is CAISAKEDTQYF. The CDR3 coding sequence is TGTGCCATCAGTGCAAAGGAGGATACGCAGTATTTT. The rearrangement uses TRBV10-3 and TRBJ2-3; D unresolved. V lost 4 bases, J lost 6 bases, and 8 bases lay in between. The CDR3 runs to 12 residues. Germline V gene lookup returns CDR1 ENHRY and CDR2 SYGVKD.

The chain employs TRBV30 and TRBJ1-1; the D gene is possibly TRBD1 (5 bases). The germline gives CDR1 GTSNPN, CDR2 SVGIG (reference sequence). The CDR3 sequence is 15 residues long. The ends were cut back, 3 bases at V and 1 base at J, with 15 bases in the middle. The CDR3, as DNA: TGTGCCTGGAGGGCCAAAGGACAAGAGAACACTGAAGCTTTCTTT. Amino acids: CAWRAKGQENTEAFF.

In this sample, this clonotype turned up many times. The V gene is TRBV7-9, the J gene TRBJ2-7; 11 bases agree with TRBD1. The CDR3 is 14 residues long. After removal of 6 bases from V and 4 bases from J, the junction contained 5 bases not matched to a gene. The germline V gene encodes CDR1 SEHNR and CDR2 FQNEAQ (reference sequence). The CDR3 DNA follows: TGTGCCAGCAGTCCAGGACAGGGGGCATACGAGCAGTACTTC. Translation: CASSPGQGAYEQYF.

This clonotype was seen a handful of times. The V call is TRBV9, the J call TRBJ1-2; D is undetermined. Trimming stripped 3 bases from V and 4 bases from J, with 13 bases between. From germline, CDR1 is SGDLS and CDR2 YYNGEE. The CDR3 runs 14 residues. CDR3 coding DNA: TGTGCCAGCAGCGATAATCGGGAGACCTATGGCTACACCTTC. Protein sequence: CASSDNRETYGYTF.